These T cell receptor beta chains were read from a single sample in a study of CD8+ T cells in alopecia areata. Sequencing was performed with immunoSEQ multiplex PCR; in TCRdb, only in-frame clones are kept and a portion is missing. The top ten hold 4.5% of the sample, which has some 120,000 clones, roughly 58% seen once. Sequenced material: CD4+ T cells sorted from blood, taken at week 0. These receptors all stem from a human donor with alopecia areata. Each CDR3 is given with its conserved first and last residue. The D gene is left open where the match is weak. A clone size is listed for some rows: how often the clone was seen (once, few, many), or a class if it is expanded.

v_call	d_call	j_call	clone_size	cdr3_nt	cdr3_aa
TRBV19	TRBD1	TRBJ2-1	.	TGTGCCAGTAGTATCCCCGGACAGGGGGCTGGGAATGAGCAGTTCTTC	CASSIPGQGAGNEQFF
TRBV6-5	.	TRBJ1-5	.	TGTGCCAGCTTTCGGGGTCCGGATCAGCCCCAGCATTTT	CASFRGPDQPQHF
TRBV5-1	.	TRBJ2-5	.	TGCGCCAGCAGCTTGAATGAAGAGACCCAGTACTTC	CASSLNEETQYF
TRBV7-9	TRBD1	TRBJ2-7	few	TGTGCCAGCAGCCAAGAGGGACAGGGGGACTACGAGCAGTACTTC	CASSQEGQGDYEQYF
TRBV9	.	TRBJ2-7	.	TGTGCCAGCAGCTCCGCTACCGGCTCCTACGAGCAGTACTTC	CASSSATGSYEQYF
TRBV4-1	.	TRBJ2-7	.	TGCGCCAGCAGCCAAGATCTGTCCGGGCTCTACGAGCAGTACTTC	CASSQDLSGLYEQYF
TRBV6-5	TRBD1	TRBJ2-7	.	TGTGCCAGCAGTCGGGACAGACACGAGCAGTACTTC	CASSRDRHEQYF
TRBV10-3	.	TRBJ2-7	few	TGTGCCATCAGTGTTGGCAGGGAAGCCTACGAGCAGTACTTC	CAISVGREAYEQYF
TRBV9	TRBD2	TRBJ2-5	.	TGTGCCAGCAGCGTGAGCGGGGGTCAAGAGACCCAGTACTTC	CASSVSGGQETQYF
TRBV4-1	.	TRBJ2-3	.	TGCGCCAGCAGCCAAGATATTGCGGCAGGGGAGGTAGATACGCAGTATTTT	CASSQDIAAGEVDTQYF
TRBV29-1	TRBD2	TRBJ2-1	.	TGCAGCGTTGTAAGACTAGCGGGGGGTTACAATGAGCAGTTCTTC	CSVVRLAGGYNEQFF
TRBV5-6	.	TRBJ1-2	few	TGTGCCAGCCGCCGGGGAGACTATGGCTACACCTTC	CASRRGDYGYTF
TRBV9	.	TRBJ2-7	.	TGTGCCAGCACCGTCCGGGACCCTTATGCCTCCTACGAGCAGTACTTC	CASTVRDPYASYEQYF
TRBV27	TRBD1	TRBJ1-1	.	TGTGCCAGCAGTTTGGACAGGGGGCGAACTGAAGCTTTCTTT	CASSLDRGRTEAFF
TRBV7-2	.	TRBJ2-1	.	TGTGCCAGCAGCTTCAACCCCGGGGACAATGAGCAGTTCTTC	CASSFNPGDNEQFF
TRBV11-2	.	TRBJ2-5	.	TGTGCCAGCAGCTTACAGCGAGGTGGGGAGACCCAGTACTTC	CASSLQRGGETQYF
TRBV7-8	.	TRBJ2-2	.	TGTGCCAGCAGCCTCCGGTCACAGCAAGACCGTCGGACCGGGGAGCTGTTTTTT	CASSLRSQQDRRTGELFF
TRBV7-9	TRBD1	TRBJ2-7	.	TGTGCCAGCAGCGCCGGGACAGGGACTGCCGAGCAGTACTTC	CASSAGTGTAEQYF
TRBV2	TRBD2	TRBJ2-7	.	TGTGCCAGCAGAAAGGGGCGGGGGGCCCCCTACGAGCAGTACTTC	CASRKGRGAPYEQYF
TRBV5-4	TRBD1	TRBJ2-2	.	TGTGCCAGCAGCTATCCCGGGACAGTGGCCACCGGGGAGCTGTTTTTT	CASSYPGTVATGELFF
TRBV14	.	TRBJ2-7	few	TGTGCCAGCAGCCAAAGGCAGCTGGGGGAGCAGTACTTC	CASSQRQLGEQYF
TRBV7-2	TRBD1	TRBJ2-7	few	TGTGCCAGCAGCCCAGGGGGCTACCTTTCCTACGAGCAGTACTTC	CASSPGGYLSYEQYF
TRBV4-3	.	TRBJ1-5	few	TGCGCCAGCAGCCAAGATTCTGGGGTTACGGCTCAGCCCCAGCATTTT	CASSQDSGVTAQPQHF
TRBV5-1	.	TRBJ1-1	.	TGCGCCAGCAGCTCCGGACAGAGCACATCTGAAGCTTTCTTT	CASSSGQSTSEAFF
TRBV7-2	TRBD2	TRBJ2-5	.	TGTGCCAGCAGCTTAGCGAGCGGGGAAGAGACCCAGTACTTC	CASSLASGEETQYF
TRBV6-1	TRBD1	TRBJ2-7	.	TGTGCCAGCAGTGAAAAGAACGTTCCGGGACAGGGGGCCTACGAGCAGTACTTC	CASSEKNVPGQGAYEQYF
TRBV7-2	.	TRBJ2-7	.	TGTGCCAGCAGCTTTCACAGGGATTCCTACGAGCAGTACTTC	CASSFHRDSYEQYF
TRBV5-1	.	TRBJ1-1	.	TGCGCCAGCAGCTTGGGCCCTGGGTCAGGGGAGACTGAAGCTTTCTTT	CASSLGPGSGETEAFF
TRBV4-3	.	TRBJ2-1	few	.	CASSQSFGSGALPGFF